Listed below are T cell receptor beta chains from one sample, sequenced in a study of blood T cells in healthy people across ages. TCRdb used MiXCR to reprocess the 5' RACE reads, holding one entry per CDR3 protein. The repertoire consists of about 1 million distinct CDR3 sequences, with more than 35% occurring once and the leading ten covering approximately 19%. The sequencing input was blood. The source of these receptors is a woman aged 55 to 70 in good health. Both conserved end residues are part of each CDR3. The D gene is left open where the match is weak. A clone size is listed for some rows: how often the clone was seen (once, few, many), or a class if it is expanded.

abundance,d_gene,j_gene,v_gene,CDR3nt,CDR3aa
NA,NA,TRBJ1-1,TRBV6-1,TGTGCCAGCAGTGATGTAGCGATGAACACTGAAGCTTTCTTT,CASSDVAMNTEAFF
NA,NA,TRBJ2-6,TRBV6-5,TGTGCCAGCCAACGAAAAGCCCCTGGGGCCAACGTCCTGACTTTC,CASQRKAPGANVLTF
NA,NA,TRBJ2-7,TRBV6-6,TGTGCCAGCAGCGACTTCCCGCAAGGGGAGCAGTACTTC,CASSDFPQGEQYF
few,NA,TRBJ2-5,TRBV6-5,TGTGCCAGCAGTCGATCGCAGGGGGGAGAGACCCAGTACTTC,CASSRSQGGETQYF
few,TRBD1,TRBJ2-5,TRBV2,TGTGCCAGCAAGAGAAGGACAGGGATTGAAGAGACCCAGTACTTC,CASKRRTGIEETQYF
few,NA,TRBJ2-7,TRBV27,TGTGCCAGCAGTTTTATATGGGGAGGGGGTTACGAGCAGTACTTC,CASSFIWGGGYEQYF
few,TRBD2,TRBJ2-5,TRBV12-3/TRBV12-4,TGTGCCAGCAGTCCAACTAGCGGGCCCTCGGTCGGGGTTTATGGGCAGTACTTC,CASSPTSGPSVGVYGQYF
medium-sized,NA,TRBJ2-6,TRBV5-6,TGTGCCAGCAGCTTGTGGGTCCGCAGCTCTGGGGCCAACGTCCTGACTTTC,CASSLWVRSSGANVLTF
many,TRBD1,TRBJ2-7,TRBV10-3,TGTGCCACCCAGGGGGTCGACTACGAGCAGTACTTC,CATQGVDYEQYF
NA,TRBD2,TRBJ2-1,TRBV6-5,TGTGCCAGCAGTTACTCTTCTAGCGGGAGGCGCGATGAGCAGTTCTTC,CASSYSSSGRRDEQFF